Following are 4 T cell receptor beta chains from one sample sequenced in a study of blood T cell repertoires in COVID-19. Method: immunoSEQ multiplex PCR; TCRdb's copy keeps in-frame clones and lacks some. Of 40,000 to 50,000 clones detected, roughly 90% appear once; the ten largest clones hold about 22%. The material sequenced was peripheral blood. All receptors derive from a man aged 45-60 years with active COVID-19.

The gene calls are TRBV5-1 and TRBJ2-5; no clear D gene. Germline CDR1 SGHRS, CDR2 YFSETQ. The CDR3 is 13 amino acids. The germline V and J ends were trimmed by 0 bases and 5 bases, with 8 bases remaining between them. The CDR3 loop is CASSLGEEETQYF. The CDR3 nucleotides are TGCGCCAGCAGCTTGGGAGAGGAGGAGACCCAGTACTTC.

V and J are TRBV11-1 and TRBJ2-2; possible D gene TRBD1, 6 bases. The CDR3 length is 12 residues. The V and J ends lost 0 bases and 14 bases respectively, with 10 bases between them. Germline V lookup: CDR1 SGHAT, CDR2 FQDESV (reference sequence). CDR3 nucleotide sequence: TGTGCCAGCAGCTTAGCGACAGGCCGACTGTTTTTT. It encodes CASSLATGRLFF.

The chain combines TRBV7-2 with TRBJ2-2; 11 positions agree with TRBD2. This CDR3 is 20 amino acids long. The V segment lost 0 bases and the J segment 7 bases; nucleotides outside the gene matches: 16. CDR1 is SGHTA and CDR2 is FQGNSA in the germline V gene. This CDR3 is CASSLASLAGVVTHIGELFF. Here the CDR3 DNA reads TGTGCCAGCAGCTTAGCGTCACTAGCGGGAGTAGTTACCCACATCGGGGAGCTGTTTTTT.

This clone appeared a single time. The chain recombines TRBV10-1 with TRBJ2-3, with TRBD2 as a possible D gene (6 bases). The CDR3 contains 14 residues. CDR1 and CDR2 (germline): WNHNN, SYGVQD (reference sequence). The germline V and J ends were trimmed by 5 bases and 4 bases, with 13 bases remaining between them. CDR3 sequence reads: CASSPEGQSDTQYF. For the CDR3, the DNA is TGCGCCAGCAGTCCGGAGGGCCAATCAGATACGCAGTATTTT.